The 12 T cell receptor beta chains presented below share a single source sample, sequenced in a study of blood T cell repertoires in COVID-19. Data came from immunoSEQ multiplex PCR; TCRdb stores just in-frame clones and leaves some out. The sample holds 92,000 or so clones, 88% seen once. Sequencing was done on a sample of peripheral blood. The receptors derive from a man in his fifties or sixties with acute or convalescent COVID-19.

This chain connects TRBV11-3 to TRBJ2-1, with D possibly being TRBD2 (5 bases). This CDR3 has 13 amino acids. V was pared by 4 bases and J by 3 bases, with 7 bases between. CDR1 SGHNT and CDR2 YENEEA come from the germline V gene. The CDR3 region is CASSYGVYNEQFF. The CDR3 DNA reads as TGTGCCAGCAGCTACGGGGTCTACAATGAGCAGTTCTTC.

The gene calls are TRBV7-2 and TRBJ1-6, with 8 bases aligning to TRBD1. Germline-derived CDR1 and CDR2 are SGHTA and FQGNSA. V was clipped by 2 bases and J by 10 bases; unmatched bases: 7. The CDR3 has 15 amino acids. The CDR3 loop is CASSLNRGGSSPLHF. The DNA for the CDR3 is TGTGCCAGCAGCTTAAACAGGGGGGGCTCGTCACCCCTCCACTTT. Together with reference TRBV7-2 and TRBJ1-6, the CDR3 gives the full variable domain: GAGVSQSPSNKVTEKGKDVELRCDPISGHTALYWYRQSLGQGLEFLIYFQGNSAPDKSGLPSDRFSAERTGGSVSTLTIQRTQQEDSAVYLCASSLNRGGSSPLHFGNGTRLTVT.

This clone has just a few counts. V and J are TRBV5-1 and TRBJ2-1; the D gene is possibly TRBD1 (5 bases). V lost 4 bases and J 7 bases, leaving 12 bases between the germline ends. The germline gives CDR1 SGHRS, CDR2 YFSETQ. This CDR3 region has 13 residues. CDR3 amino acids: CASSPLGVNEQFF. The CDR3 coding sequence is TGCGCCAGCAGCCCCTTAGGGGTTAATGAGCAGTTCTTC.

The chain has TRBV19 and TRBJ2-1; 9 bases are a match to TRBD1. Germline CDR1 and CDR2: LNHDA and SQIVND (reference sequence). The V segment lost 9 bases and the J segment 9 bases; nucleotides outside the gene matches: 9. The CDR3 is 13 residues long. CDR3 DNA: TGTGCCAGCGGGACAGGGATTTTTGGTGAGCAGTTCTTC. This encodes CASGTGIFGEQFF.

The CDR3 nucleotides are TGTGCCAGCAGCGTAGCGCGTAATACTGGAAACACCATATATTTT. This gives the protein CASSVARNTGNTIYF. This chain joins TRBV9 and TRBJ1-3; D is undetermined. Trimming removed 0 bases from V and 2 bases from J, with 9 bases in between. Germline V gene lookup returns CDR1 SGDLS and CDR2 YYNGEE. The CDR3 sequence is 15 residues long.

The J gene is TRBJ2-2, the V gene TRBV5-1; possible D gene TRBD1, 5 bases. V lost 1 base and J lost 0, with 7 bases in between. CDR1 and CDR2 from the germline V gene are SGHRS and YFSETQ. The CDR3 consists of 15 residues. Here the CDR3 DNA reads TGCGCCAGCAGCTTGACAGGTTCGAACACCGGGGAGCTGTTTTTT. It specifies CASSLTGSNTGELFF.

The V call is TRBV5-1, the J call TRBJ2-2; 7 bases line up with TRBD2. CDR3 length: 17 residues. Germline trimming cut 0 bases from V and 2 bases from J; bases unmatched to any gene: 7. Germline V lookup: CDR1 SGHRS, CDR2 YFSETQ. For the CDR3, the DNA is TGCGCCAGCAGCTTGGTGAGGCTAGCGGATAACACCGGGGAGCTGTTTTTT. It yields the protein CASSLVRLADNTGELFF. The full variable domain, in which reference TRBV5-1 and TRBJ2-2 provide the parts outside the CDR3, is KAGVTQTPRYLIKTRGQQVTLSCSPISGHRSVSWYQQTPGQGLQFLFEYFSETQRNKGNFPGRFSGRQFSNSRSEMNVSTLELGDSALYLCASSLVRLADNTGELFFGEGSRLTVL.

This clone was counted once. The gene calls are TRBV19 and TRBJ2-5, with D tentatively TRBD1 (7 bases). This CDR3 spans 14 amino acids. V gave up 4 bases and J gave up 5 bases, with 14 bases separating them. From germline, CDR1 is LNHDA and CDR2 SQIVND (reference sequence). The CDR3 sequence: CASSSQQGRETQYF. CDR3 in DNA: TGTGCCAGTAGTAGTCAACAGGGGAGGGAGACCCAGTACTTC.

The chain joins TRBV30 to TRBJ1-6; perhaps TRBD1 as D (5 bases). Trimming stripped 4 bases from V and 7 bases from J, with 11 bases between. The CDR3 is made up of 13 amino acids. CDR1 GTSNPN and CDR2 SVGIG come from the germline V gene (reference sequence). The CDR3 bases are TGTGCCTGGACCCGGACAACGAATTCACCCCTCCACTTT. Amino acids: CAWTRTTNSPLHF.

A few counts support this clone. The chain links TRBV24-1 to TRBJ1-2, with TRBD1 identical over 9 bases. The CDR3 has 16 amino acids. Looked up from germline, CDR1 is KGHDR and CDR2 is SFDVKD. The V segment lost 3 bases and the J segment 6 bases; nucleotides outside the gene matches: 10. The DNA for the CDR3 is TGTGCCACCAGTGATCATGGACAGGGGAGCATGGATGGCTACACCTTC. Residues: CATSDHGQGSMDGYTF.

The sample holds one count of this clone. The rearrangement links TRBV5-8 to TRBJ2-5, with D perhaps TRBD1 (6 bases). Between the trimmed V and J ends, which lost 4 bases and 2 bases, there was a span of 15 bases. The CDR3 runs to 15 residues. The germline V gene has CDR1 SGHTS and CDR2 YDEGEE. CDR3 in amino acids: CASSLRQVLQETQYF. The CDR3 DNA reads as TGTGCCAGCAGCCTCCGACAGGTCCTTCAAGAGACCCAGTACTTC.

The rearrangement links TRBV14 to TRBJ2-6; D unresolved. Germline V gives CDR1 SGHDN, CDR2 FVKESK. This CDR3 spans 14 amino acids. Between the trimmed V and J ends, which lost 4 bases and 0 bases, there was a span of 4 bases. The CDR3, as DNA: TGTGCCAGCAGCCGGGCCTCTGGGGCCAACGTCCTGACTTTC. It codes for CASSRASGANVLTF.